This T cell receptor (beta chain) was identified in a study of T-cell reconstitution after alpha-beta-depleted transplantation in children. Broader study findings: Two months or so post-transplant, alpha-beta T cells reportedly derived from several hundred expanded graft clones.

V lost 1 base to trimming and J lost 8 bases, with 9 bases between them. The germline CDR1 and CDR2 sequences are DFQATT and SNEGSKA (reference sequence). This CDR3 is 13 amino acids long. Unique molecular identifiers tagged the TCRbeta library. TCRdb redid the calling of the PCR reads with MiXCR, one entry per CDR3 protein. The data hold roughly 100,000 distinct CDR3 sequences, with 4.5% to 7.5% observed a single time. This clonotype showed up many times. The antigen is undetermined. The sequence was obtained from a female patient aged 2 to 10 who had a stem cell transplant for Fanconi anemia, so the T cells may come from the graft donor. The sequencing used PBMCs, mostly from graft donor cells, collected 60 days after TCRalphabeta/CD19-depleted stem cell transplant. V gene TRBV20-1 combines with J gene TRBJ1-6; D is uncertain. CDR3 region: CSARVGLDSPLHF. DNA for the CDR3: TGCAGTGCTAGAGTAGGACTCGATTCACCCCTCCACTTT.